What follows is one T cell receptor (beta chain) and its context. This clone was counted once. The specificity of this receptor is unknown. No base quality values were provided; no much bigger clone lies one nucleotide off. The CDR3 regions of human TCRbeta chains were subjected to immunosequencing. As for how the authors treated the data: TCRs in the repertoires were compared against a reference library of SARS-CoV-2-specific TCRs that had been generated with the MIRA antigen-specificity platform. Breadth was defined as the fraction of unique TCRs that were SARS-CoV-2-associated, and depth was defined as the fraction of total T cells that were SARS-CoV-2-associated. Using the MIRA data, every spike-specific TCR was mapped to the spike region that the TCR reacted to and assigned to either a CD4 or a CD8 class. Log10-transformed breadth and depth values were compared by one-way ANOVA with Sidak's multiple comparisons tests. TCRdb took over this immuneACCESS table, retaining in-frame rearrangements with V and J assigned. Such tables are incomplete; in checked studies, under half of the missing clones stem from an unresolved V gene, and the remainder is unexplained. V and J calls and clone size are given by that table; D and trimming were obtained from the DNA. The sample includes about 60,000 clones, with 75% to 90% observed a single time. The ten top clones hold about 7% of the sample.

This sample was included in a study of T cell responses to AZD1222 COVID-19 vaccine (dated by TCRdb to the early 2020s). Study-wide context: A total of under 250 trial participants underwent TCR sequencing, of whom about 210 had received two doses of AZD1222 and some 25 had received two doses of the MenACWY control vaccine. Trial participants were enrolled by age into subgroups of 18-55, 56-69 and 70-plus years, and around 150, 28 and 57 TCR-sequenced participants, respectively, were included in these subgroups. The paper's findings and limits, for the study overall: Conclusions about previously exposed vaccinees are limited because only five or six AZD1222 recipients were SARS-CoV-2 seropositive at baseline. In the small 56-69-year group, the increase in depth fell short of significance, most likely because of low power. After two AZD1222 doses, spike-specific TCR breadth and depth were significantly higher than at day 0 and than in MenACWY recipients. Because no day 14 peak-response samples were available, repertoires were characterized only after the peak T cell response. Vaccine-associated CD4 TCRs spanned the whole spike protein, with dominant responses in regions 160-218 and 743-854. Nearly half of unique spike-specific TCRs reportedly recognized epitopes outside regions mutated in the B.1.351 and B.1.1.7 variants. Participants were mostly white British, with more females than males. The authors suggested clonal diversity may have been underestimated.

Relative to germline, V is 3 bases shorter and J is 13 bases shorter, with 21 bases between their ends. From the cysteine through the phenylalanine, the CDR3 covers 14 amino acids. Here the CDR3 DNA is all that survives: 42 bases in frame from base 1. The CDR1 and CDR2 encoded by the germline V gene are SGHDN and FVKESK. The intended sense of this specimen's time point label: about 28 days (+/-7) after the second vaccine dose. Because spike-specific TCR depth and breadth did not differ between the two schedules, AZD1222 recipients who got a second dose at roughly 4 weeks were pooled with those who got a second dose at roughly 12 weeks. Vaccinee samples were obtained from the UK trials COV001 and COV002, which included a single-blind randomized controlled phase 2/3 trial of AZD1222 (ChAdOx1 nCoV-19) in healthy adults. For TCRbeta chain sequencing, PBMC samples from trial participants were taken at day 0 and at day 28 after the second dose.

Recombination linked TRBV14 to TRBJ1-2, and perhaps TRBD1 as D gene, on 6 matching bases. This sequence was found in an adult who received the AZD1222 COVID-19 vaccine. The material sequenced was peripheral blood, taken 28 days after the second AZD1222 dose. CDR3 protein: CASSHLRDISFSTF. The sequenced DNA is TGTGCCAGCAGCCATTTAAGGGACATCAGCTTTAGCACCTTC.